A selection of T cell receptor beta chains follows, all from one sample in a study of control samples from healthy donors and cancer patients. Assay used: immunoSEQ multiplex PCR; TCRdb lists only in-frame clones, some missing. The sample holds tens of thousands of clones, roughly 87% seen once. The source material was PBMCs. These receptors all stem from a man in his 60s with head and neck cancer. CDR3s include the opening cysteine and the closing phenylalanine or tryptophan. Each record gives: J gene, V gene, clone size, D gene, CDR3 DNA, CDR3 protein. A D gene is named only where the DNA matches it firmly. Where a row states a size, it is once, few, many or the class of an expanded clone; other rows omit it.

j_gene: TRBJ1-1
v_gene: TRBV3-1/TRBV3-2
abundance: -
d_gene: -
CDR3nt: TGTGCCAGCAGCTACAGGGAGGGAAACACTGAAGCTTTCTTT
CDR3aa: CASSYREGNTEAFF

j_gene: TRBJ1-5
v_gene: TRBV27
abundance: -
d_gene: -
CDR3nt: TGTGCCAGCAGTACGGGGGGCAGGTTTCAGCCCCAGCATTTT
CDR3aa: CASSTGGRFQPQHF

j_gene: TRBJ1-5
v_gene: TRBV5-5
abundance: -
d_gene: -
CDR3nt: TGTGCCAGCAGCTTGGAAGGGGGACTCAAAAGGAGCAATCAGCCCCAGCATTTT
CDR3aa: CASSLEGGLKRSNQPQHF

j_gene: TRBJ2-1
v_gene: TRBV29-1
abundance: -
d_gene: -
CDR3nt: TGCAGCGTTGGTGAGAGTGATTACAATGAGCAGTTCTTC
CDR3aa: CSVGESDYNEQFF

j_gene: TRBJ2-5
v_gene: TRBV6-2/TRBV6-3
abundance: -
d_gene: TRBD2
CDR3nt: TGTGCCAGCAGTTATGGCGGGAGCAGTGAGACCCAGTACTTC
CDR3aa: CASSYGGSSETQYF

j_gene: TRBJ2-7
v_gene: TRBV10-3
abundance: once
d_gene: -
CDR3nt: TGTGCCATCAGGGGGACGGGGGTCTCCCACGAGCAGTACTTC
CDR3aa: CAIRGTGVSHEQYF

j_gene: TRBJ1-2
v_gene: TRBV28
abundance: -
d_gene: TRBD1
CDR3nt: TGTGCCAGCAGTGACCTTCGACAGGGAAATTATGGCTACACCTTC
CDR3aa: CASSDLRQGNYGYTF

j_gene: TRBJ1-4
v_gene: TRBV9
abundance: -
d_gene: TRBD1
CDR3nt: TGTGCCAGCAGCCCAAGGACAGGGCGTGAAAAACTGTTTTTT
CDR3aa: CASSPRTGREKLFF

j_gene: TRBJ2-1
v_gene: TRBV19
abundance: few
d_gene: TRBD2
CDR3nt: TGTGCCAGTAGTAGGGCTCGACTAGCAGGCTTGTGGTACAATGAGCAGTTCTTC
CDR3aa: CASSRARLAGLWYNEQFF

j_gene: TRBJ2-7
v_gene: TRBV6-2/TRBV6-3
abundance: -
d_gene: -
CDR3nt: TGTGCCAGCAGTTACTCCCTGGACTACGAGCAGTACTTC
CDR3aa: CASSYSLDYEQYF

j_gene: TRBJ1-2
v_gene: TRBV27
abundance: -
d_gene: TRBD1
CDR3nt: TGTGCCAGCACCGGGACAGGGACCTATGGCTACACCTTC
CDR3aa: CASTGTGTYGYTF

j_gene: TRBJ2-7
v_gene: TRBV7-6
abundance: medium-sized
d_gene: -
CDR3nt: TGTGCCAGCAGCTTAGCGTGGGACGGTGGATACGAGCAGTACTTC
CDR3aa: CASSLAWDGGYEQYF

j_gene: TRBJ2-1
v_gene: TRBV2
abundance: -
d_gene: -
CDR3nt: TGTGCCAGCAGTGAACAGGGATTGGACAATGAGCAGTTCTTC
CDR3aa: CASSEQGLDNEQFF

j_gene: TRBJ2-1
v_gene: TRBV18
abundance: once
d_gene: -
CDR3nt: TGTGCCAGCTCACACCAGACACAGGGATACAATGAGCAGTTCTTC
CDR3aa: CASSHQTQGYNEQFF

j_gene: TRBJ1-1
v_gene: TRBV11-2
abundance: -
d_gene: -
CDR3nt: TGTGCCAGCAGCCTAGGTTTTGGAGCTTTCTTT
CDR3aa: CASSLGFGAFF

j_gene: TRBJ2-7
v_gene: TRBV28
abundance: -
d_gene: -
CDR3nt: TGTGCCAGCAGTTTATATGGTAGCGGACCCTACGAGCAGTACTTC
CDR3aa: CASSLYGSGPYEQYF

j_gene: TRBJ2-1
v_gene: TRBV4-3
abundance: -
d_gene: -
CDR3nt: TGCGCCAGCAGCCAAGCGGGTTCCGGGGGGCTAAATGAGCAGTTCTTC
CDR3aa: CASSQAGSGGLNEQFF

j_gene: TRBJ2-6
v_gene: TRBV5-5
abundance: -
d_gene: -
CDR3nt: TGTGCCAGCAGCGGGGGGACAACGCCAGTAACCGGGGCCAACGTCCTGACTTTC
CDR3aa: CASSGGTTPVTGANVLTF

j_gene: TRBJ2-7
v_gene: TRBV7-2
abundance: -
d_gene: TRBD1
CDR3nt: TGTGCCAGCAGTGTGACCGGGACAGCTCCCCACGAGCAGTACTTC
CDR3aa: CASSVTGTAPHEQYF

j_gene: TRBJ1-4
v_gene: TRBV30
abundance: -
d_gene: -
CDR3nt: TGTGCGGCCGGACGGGACCTCCATGAAAAACTGTTTTTT
CDR3aa: CAAGRDLHEKLFF

j_gene: TRBJ2-1
v_gene: TRBV9
abundance: -
d_gene: -
CDR3nt: TGTGCCAGCAGCGTAGATGGGAATGAGCAGTTCTTC
CDR3aa: CASSVDGNEQFF

j_gene: TRBJ2-1
v_gene: TRBV28
abundance: few
d_gene: -
CDR3nt: TGTGCCAGCACCCCTACTCCGGGGGCCTTTAGCTCCTACAATGAGCAGTTCTTC
CDR3aa: CASTPTPGAFSSYNEQFF

j_gene: TRBJ1-5
v_gene: TRBV9
abundance: -
d_gene: -
CDR3nt: TGTGCCAGCAGCGTAGGGGGAACTGGTCAGCCCCAGCATTTT
CDR3aa: CASSVGGTGQPQHF

j_gene: TRBJ1-2
v_gene: TRBV18
abundance: -
d_gene: -
CDR3nt: TGTGCCAGCTCAAGAGACGGGACAAACTATGGCTACACCTTC
CDR3aa: CASSRDGTNYGYTF

j_gene: TRBJ2-3
v_gene: TRBV6-5
abundance: -
d_gene: -
CDR3nt: TGTGCCAGCAGTTACTTCGCCGCAGATACGCAGTATTTT
CDR3aa: CASSYFAADTQYF

j_gene: TRBJ2-6
v_gene: TRBV5-4
abundance: -
d_gene: -
CDR3nt: TGTGCCAGCAGCTTGCCTTCGATGGCCTCTGGGGCCAACGTCCTGACTTTC
CDR3aa: CASSLPSMASGANVLTF

j_gene: TRBJ1-2
v_gene: TRBV14
abundance: -
d_gene: -
CDR3nt: TGTGCCAGCAGCCAGGGGGCTGCCTATGGCTACACCTTC
CDR3aa: CASSQGAAYGYTF

j_gene: TRBJ2-7
v_gene: TRBV9
abundance: -
d_gene: TRBD1
CDR3nt: TGTGCCAGCAGCCACTCAGGGGGTCGCGAGCAGTACTTC
CDR3aa: CASSHSGGREQYF

j_gene: TRBJ2-5
v_gene: TRBV14
abundance: -
d_gene: -
CDR3nt: TGTGCCAGCAGCCAAGGGATGGCGGGGCTAGCAACCCGATACTTC
CDR3aa: CASSQGMAGLATRYF

j_gene: TRBJ1-1
v_gene: TRBV18
abundance: once
d_gene: TRBD1
CDR3nt: TGTGCCAGCTCACCATTAAAGGGGGCTGGCACTGAAGCTTTCTTT
CDR3aa: CASSPLKGAGTEAFF

j_gene: TRBJ2-2
v_gene: TRBV6-5
abundance: -
d_gene: -
CDR3nt: TGTGCCAGCAGTTACTCCGGAACGAACACCGGGGAGCTGTTTTTT
CDR3aa: CASSYSGTNTGELFF

j_gene: TRBJ2-5
v_gene: TRBV18
abundance: -
d_gene: -
CDR3nt: TGTGCCAGCTCACCCATAGGTCCCGTCCAAGAGACCCAGTACTTC
CDR3aa: CASSPIGPVQETQYF

j_gene: TRBJ2-4
v_gene: TRBV19
abundance: -
d_gene: -
CDR3nt: TGTGCCAGTAGTGGTCTAAGGGCTCTGGACATTCAGTACTTC
CDR3aa: CASSGLRALDIQYF

j_gene: TRBJ2-2
v_gene: TRBV28
abundance: once
d_gene: TRBD1
CDR3nt: TGTGCCAGCAGTTTGGGACAGAGGAACACCGGGGAGCTGTTTTTT
CDR3aa: CASSLGQRNTGELFF

j_gene: TRBJ1-2
v_gene: TRBV10-3
abundance: -
d_gene: -
CDR3nt: TGTGCCATCAGACAGGATGGCTACACCTTC
CDR3aa: CAIRQDGYTF

j_gene: TRBJ2-5
v_gene: TRBV2
abundance: few
d_gene: -
CDR3nt: TGTGCCAGCACCGAAAAAGATGGGACTCTAGAGACCCAGTACTTC
CDR3aa: CASTEKDGTLETQYF

j_gene: TRBJ2-1
v_gene: TRBV10-3
abundance: once
d_gene: -
CDR3nt: TGTGCCATCAGTTCAGACAGAGACAATGAGCAGTTCTTC
CDR3aa: CAISSDRDNEQFF

j_gene: TRBJ2-5
v_gene: TRBV12-5
abundance: -
d_gene: TRBD2
CDR3nt: TGTGCTAGTGGACGAGCAGGGACTAGCGGAGAGACCCAGTACTTC
CDR3aa: CASGRAGTSGETQYF

j_gene: TRBJ2-3
v_gene: TRBV6-5
abundance: -
d_gene: -
CDR3nt: TGTGCCAGCAGTTACCGTCCGGGAACCTACACAGATACGCAGTATTTT
CDR3aa: CASSYRPGTYTDTQYF

j_gene: TRBJ2-3
v_gene: TRBV5-1
abundance: -
d_gene: -
CDR3nt: TGCGCCAGCAGCTTGGAACAGGGAACAGATACGCAGTATTTT
CDR3aa: CASSLEQGTDTQYF

j_gene: TRBJ1-6
v_gene: TRBV6-5
abundance: -
d_gene: -
CDR3nt: TGTGCCAGCAGGCCCACGGGGGCTAATTCACCCCTCCACTTT
CDR3aa: CASRPTGANSPLHF

j_gene: TRBJ2-1
v_gene: TRBV7-2
abundance: -
d_gene: -
CDR3nt: TGTGCCAGCAGCTTAGGGGTCCGGGGGCGCCCCGCCAATGAGCAGTTCTTC
CDR3aa: CASSLGVRGRPANEQFF

j_gene: TRBJ1-2
v_gene: TRBV28
abundance: -
d_gene: TRBD1
CDR3nt: TGTGCCAGCAGTTGGGGGGACAGGGATGGGATCTATGGCTACACCTTC
CDR3aa: CASSWGDRDGIYGYTF

j_gene: TRBJ1-5
v_gene: TRBV28
abundance: -
d_gene: -
CDR3nt: TGTGCCAGCAGTTTATTGGGCAAGCCCCAGCATTTT
CDR3aa: CASSLLGKPQHF

j_gene: TRBJ2-3
v_gene: TRBV20-1
abundance: -
d_gene: -
CDR3nt: TGCAGTGCTAGTACGAGGGGGGATACGCAGTATTTT
CDR3aa: CSASTRGDTQYF

j_gene: TRBJ2-5
v_gene: TRBV9
abundance: -
d_gene: -
CDR3nt: TGTGCCAGCAGCGCCTCCAGAATTGAGGGTGGGGGAAGGGAGACCCAGTACTTC
CDR3aa: CASSASRIEGGGRETQYF

j_gene: TRBJ1-1
v_gene: TRBV6-5
abundance: -
d_gene: -
CDR3nt: TGTGCCAGCAGGACAGTCCTATACACTGAAGCTTTCTTT
CDR3aa: CASRTVLYTEAFF

j_gene: TRBJ1-1
v_gene: TRBV27
abundance: -
d_gene: -
CDR3nt: TGTGCCAGCAGTACCATGAACACTGAAGCTTTCTTT
CDR3aa: CASSTMNTEAFF

j_gene: TRBJ1-1
v_gene: TRBV11-2
abundance: -
d_gene: -
CDR3nt: TGTGCCAGCAGCTTAGTTCAGGGGCCCGGTATGAACACTGAAGCTTTCTTT
CDR3aa: CASSLVQGPGMNTEAFF

j_gene: TRBJ1-2
v_gene: TRBV7-8
abundance: once
d_gene: -
CDR3nt: TGTGCCAGCAGCGAGCGGGGGCTTTACTATGGCTACACCTTC
CDR3aa: CASSERGLYYGYTF

j_gene: TRBJ2-5
v_gene: TRBV7-2
abundance: few
d_gene: -
CDR3nt: TGTGCCAGCAGCCAACAGGGTGTTCTTGAGACCCAGTACTTC
CDR3aa: CASSQQGVLETQYF

j_gene: TRBJ2-6
v_gene: TRBV19
abundance: -
d_gene: -
CDR3nt: TGTGCCAGTAGTATAGGGGGCCGCTCTGGGGCCAACGTCCTGACTTTC
CDR3aa: CASSIGGRSGANVLTF

j_gene: TRBJ2-7
v_gene: TRBV12-3/TRBV12-4
abundance: -
d_gene: -
CDR3nt: TGTGCCAGCGGGGGGTCCTCCTACGAGCAGTACTTC
CDR3aa: CASGGSSYEQYF

j_gene: TRBJ2-7
v_gene: TRBV27
abundance: -
d_gene: -
CDR3nt: TGTGCCAGCAACCAGCCGGATTCCTACGAGCAGTACTTC
CDR3aa: CASNQPDSYEQYF

j_gene: TRBJ1-5
v_gene: TRBV23-1
abundance: -
d_gene: -
CDR3nt: TGCGCCAGCAGTCAATCGGGTAGCAATCAGCCCCAGCATTTT
CDR3aa: CASSQSGSNQPQHF

j_gene: TRBJ2-7
v_gene: TRBV5-4
abundance: once
d_gene: TRBD1
CDR3nt: TGTGCCAGCAGCTCGCATTCGGGACAGGGCATGGGCACTTACTACGAGCAGTACTTC
CDR3aa: CASSSHSGQGMGTYYEQYF

j_gene: TRBJ2-1
v_gene: TRBV29-1
abundance: -
d_gene: -
CDR3nt: TGCAGCGTGATTCCCACCGGGGATGAGCAGTTCTTC
CDR3aa: CSVIPTGDEQFF